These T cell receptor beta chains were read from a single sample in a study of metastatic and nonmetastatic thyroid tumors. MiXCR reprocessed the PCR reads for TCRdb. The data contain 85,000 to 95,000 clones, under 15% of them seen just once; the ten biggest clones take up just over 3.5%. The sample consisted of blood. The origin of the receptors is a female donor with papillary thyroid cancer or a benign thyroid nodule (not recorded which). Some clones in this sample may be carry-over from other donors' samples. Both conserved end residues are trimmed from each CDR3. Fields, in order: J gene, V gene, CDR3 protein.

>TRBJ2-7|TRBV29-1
SALESTGTAQY
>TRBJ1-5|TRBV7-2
ASSLSDAIGQPQH
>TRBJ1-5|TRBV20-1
SAAPGLEGNQPQH
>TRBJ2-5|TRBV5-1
ASSYGTGNDGETQY
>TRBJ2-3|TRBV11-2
ASSSAANAQPNTQY
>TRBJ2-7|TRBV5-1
ASSPRDSYTYEQY
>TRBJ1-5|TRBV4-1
ASSQDRGSNQPQH
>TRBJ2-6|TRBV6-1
ASTMGAGGPRANVLT
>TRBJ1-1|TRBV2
ASSPRAAGDTEAF
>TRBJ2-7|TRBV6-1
ASIVSRDGGGEQY
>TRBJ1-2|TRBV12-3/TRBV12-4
ASRGQGGVDGYT
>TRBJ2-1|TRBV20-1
SASNNEQF
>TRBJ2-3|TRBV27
ASSFTGGVKDTQY
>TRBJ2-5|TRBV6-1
ASGLGGETQY
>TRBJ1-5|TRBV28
ASSSGVQPQN
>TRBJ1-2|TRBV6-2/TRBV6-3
ASSFLNNGYT
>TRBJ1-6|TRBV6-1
SSTITTWGDSPLH
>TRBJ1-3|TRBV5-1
ASSSGQGNTIY
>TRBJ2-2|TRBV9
ANSPHGVAEHRELF
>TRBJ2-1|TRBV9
ASSVGFSGGSDEQF
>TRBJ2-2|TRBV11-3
ASSLFQGTGELF
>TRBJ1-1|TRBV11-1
ASSLGTGSATEAF
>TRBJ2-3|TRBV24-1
ATSAQRGGLSISDTQY
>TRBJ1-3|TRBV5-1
ASSLRTGIGNTIY
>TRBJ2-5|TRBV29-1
SLDRGGGTGQY
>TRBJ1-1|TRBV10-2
ASSGRVNTEAF
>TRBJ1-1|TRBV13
ASSSLDGVYEAF
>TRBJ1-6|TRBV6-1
ASSDAGGRLPLH
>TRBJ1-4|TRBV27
VSSYRDRSNKNEKLF
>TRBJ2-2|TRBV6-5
ASSYERGRSGELF
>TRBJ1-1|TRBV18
ASSPASQSTEAF
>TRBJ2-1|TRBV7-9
ASSPGQGNYNEQF
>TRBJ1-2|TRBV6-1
ASSERTGVVRGYT
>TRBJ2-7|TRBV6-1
ASSSGGRVDYKQY
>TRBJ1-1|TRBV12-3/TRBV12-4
ASSSTVTITEAF
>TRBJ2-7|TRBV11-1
ASSLGFGGGVHEQY
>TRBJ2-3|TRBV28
ASRGHSTDTQY
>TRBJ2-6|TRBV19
ASSICSRSGANVLT
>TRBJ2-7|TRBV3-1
ASSQAGRGRSYEQY
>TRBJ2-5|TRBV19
ASSIVGGETQY
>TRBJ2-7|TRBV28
ASGSLPGQGAGEQY
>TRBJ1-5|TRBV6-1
ASSESGPSNQPQH
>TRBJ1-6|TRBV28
ASSLGTDLAWSPLH
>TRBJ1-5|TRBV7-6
ASSLSQGGGNQPQH
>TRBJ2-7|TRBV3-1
ASSHRWGIRQESSYEQY
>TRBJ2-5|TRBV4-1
ASSPMTGIGETQY
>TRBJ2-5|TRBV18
ASSPGLLQETQY
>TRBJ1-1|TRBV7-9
ASTQPLEEAF
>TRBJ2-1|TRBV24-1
ATCYLDNEQF